This T cell receptor beta chain derives from a study of human T cells and chemical hapten exposure (dated by TCRdb to the early 2020s). Concerning the study at large: For sensitization, 2% DPC in acetone was applied to a roughly 2 cm by roughly 2 cm area of upper inner arm skin. Roughly 30 alopecia patients gave blood for TCR sequencing at one to four time points (pre-sensitization, 2, 6 and 24 weeks). The libraries were sequenced as a pool, and the TCR yield per sample differed mostly because of small variations in library volumes within the pool. Patient blood was sampled pre-sensitization (week 0) and at 2, 6 and about 24 weeks after DPC sensitization. Throughout the study period of approximately 23 weeks, patients also received therapeutic DPC doses to the scalp every week. Most of the patients in the cohort were female, and the cohort covered alopecia areata with under or over 50% scalp involvement, alopecia totalis and alopecia universalis. Patch testing on the upper back used Finn chambers containing 0.01% DPC, with scoring done after 6 days according to International Contact Dermatitis Research Group standards. The study tracked peripheral blood TCR repertoire changes in vivo during primary and secondary sensitization to the hapten diphenylcyclopropenone (DPC) in alopecia patients.

On this clonotype itself: This clone's antigen is unknown. The sample holds no much larger clone one base away, and base qualities are not on file.

Libraries came from RACE. The instrument given in TCRdb is NextSeq 500. Library preparation attached unique molecular identifiers to individual cDNA molecules for quantitative, reproducible TCR counting. For every blood RNA sample, sequencing covered both the TCR alpha and TCR beta chains. The original pipeline was this. Samples had a median of approximately 96,000 TCRs, with a range from 23,224 to 690,600. V, J and CDR3 annotation of the TCR reads was carried out using the Decombinator software suite. To make PS versus PT1 abundance plots, every sample was subsampled to the same number of TCRs (28,000). Expanded TCRs were defined as absent before sensitization and observed at least eight times at the 2-week time point. Starting from the raw public reads, TCRdb applied fastp trimming at Q25, assembled clones with MiXCR and retained in-frame beta chains. Rows matching on CDR3 protein sequence are summarized as one entry with the most common DNA and genes. Clone size and V and J calls follow TCRdb, not the original study. The sample includes more than 250,000 distinct CDR3 sequences, with roughly 8.9% observed a single time. Jointly, the top ten make up about 2.1% of the sample.

The CDR3, from cysteine to phenylalanine, totals 14 residues. Left in the record is the CDR3 DNA by itself, 42 bases read in frame from the first base. V is clipped by 6 bases and J by 1 base, and the sequence between their germline boundaries is 11 bases long. The time point label of this sample denotes: pre-sensitization, week 0. The treatment or condition label, read with the paper, signifies: therapeutic diphenylcyclopropenone sensitization with weekly scalp DPC. At every patch-test visit, the blood draw took place before the patch test was put on. Patients were considered eligible if aged 18 to 70, diagnosed with alopecia and deemed suitable for DPC therapy, and patients were excluded if pregnant. Unfractionated whole blood was collected in Tempus Blood RNA tubes, and total RNA was extracted from that blood. Overall study outcomes, separate from this receptor: Alopecia, a presumed autoimmune disease, was present in all patients, so the immune response of the patients might differ from that of healthy individuals. DPC sensitization did not change the number of TCRs with a frequency above 1 in 1000, and there was no evidence of changes in global repertoire structure. Expanded TCRs formed significantly more large CDR3 similarity clusters than pre-sensitization or healthy control sets, consistent with antigen-driven responses. After repeated subsampling, changes were observed in the strength of the expansion versus patch-test correlation and in the threshold at which the correlation became significant. The number of PT1 expanded TCRs positively correlated with patch test score, significant at thresholds 8, 16 and 32 but not 4.

This receptor chain uses TRBV12-3 or TRBV12-4 and TRBJ2-3; the D gene assignment is ambiguous. The starting material was whole blood, obtained in connection with sensitization to the hapten diphenylcyclopropenone (DPC). This clonotype was sampled from a middle-aged woman with alopecia areata. Some clones in this sample may be carry-over from other donors' samples. The DNA sequence reads TGTGCCAGCAGCCAATCCTATGGCACAGATACGCAGTATTTT. Translated, it gives CASSQSYGTDTQYF.